Sequencing of this TCR beta chain was carried out in a study of blood T cell repertoires in COVID-19. This clone was seen only a few times. From germline, CDR1 is MNHEY and CDR2 SMNVEV (reference sequence). V was pared by 6 bases and J by 2 bases, with 10 bases of the junction left unmatched. The CDR3 has 15 amino acids. The assay was immunoSEQ multiplex PCR, and TCRdb's table has in-frame clones only and misses some. The sample lists about 46,000 clones, 80% to 90% occurring once. The sample was peripheral blood. This receptor was obtained from a human donor in a cohort sampled during active COVID-19. The donor label of this sample is uncertain. The chain links TRBV27 to TRBJ2-7; 7 bases fit TRBD1. The CDR3 sequence: CASRLTPGQTYEQYF. The CDR3 DNA sequence: TGTGCCAGCAGATTGACCCCGGGACAGACCTACGAGCAGTACTTC.